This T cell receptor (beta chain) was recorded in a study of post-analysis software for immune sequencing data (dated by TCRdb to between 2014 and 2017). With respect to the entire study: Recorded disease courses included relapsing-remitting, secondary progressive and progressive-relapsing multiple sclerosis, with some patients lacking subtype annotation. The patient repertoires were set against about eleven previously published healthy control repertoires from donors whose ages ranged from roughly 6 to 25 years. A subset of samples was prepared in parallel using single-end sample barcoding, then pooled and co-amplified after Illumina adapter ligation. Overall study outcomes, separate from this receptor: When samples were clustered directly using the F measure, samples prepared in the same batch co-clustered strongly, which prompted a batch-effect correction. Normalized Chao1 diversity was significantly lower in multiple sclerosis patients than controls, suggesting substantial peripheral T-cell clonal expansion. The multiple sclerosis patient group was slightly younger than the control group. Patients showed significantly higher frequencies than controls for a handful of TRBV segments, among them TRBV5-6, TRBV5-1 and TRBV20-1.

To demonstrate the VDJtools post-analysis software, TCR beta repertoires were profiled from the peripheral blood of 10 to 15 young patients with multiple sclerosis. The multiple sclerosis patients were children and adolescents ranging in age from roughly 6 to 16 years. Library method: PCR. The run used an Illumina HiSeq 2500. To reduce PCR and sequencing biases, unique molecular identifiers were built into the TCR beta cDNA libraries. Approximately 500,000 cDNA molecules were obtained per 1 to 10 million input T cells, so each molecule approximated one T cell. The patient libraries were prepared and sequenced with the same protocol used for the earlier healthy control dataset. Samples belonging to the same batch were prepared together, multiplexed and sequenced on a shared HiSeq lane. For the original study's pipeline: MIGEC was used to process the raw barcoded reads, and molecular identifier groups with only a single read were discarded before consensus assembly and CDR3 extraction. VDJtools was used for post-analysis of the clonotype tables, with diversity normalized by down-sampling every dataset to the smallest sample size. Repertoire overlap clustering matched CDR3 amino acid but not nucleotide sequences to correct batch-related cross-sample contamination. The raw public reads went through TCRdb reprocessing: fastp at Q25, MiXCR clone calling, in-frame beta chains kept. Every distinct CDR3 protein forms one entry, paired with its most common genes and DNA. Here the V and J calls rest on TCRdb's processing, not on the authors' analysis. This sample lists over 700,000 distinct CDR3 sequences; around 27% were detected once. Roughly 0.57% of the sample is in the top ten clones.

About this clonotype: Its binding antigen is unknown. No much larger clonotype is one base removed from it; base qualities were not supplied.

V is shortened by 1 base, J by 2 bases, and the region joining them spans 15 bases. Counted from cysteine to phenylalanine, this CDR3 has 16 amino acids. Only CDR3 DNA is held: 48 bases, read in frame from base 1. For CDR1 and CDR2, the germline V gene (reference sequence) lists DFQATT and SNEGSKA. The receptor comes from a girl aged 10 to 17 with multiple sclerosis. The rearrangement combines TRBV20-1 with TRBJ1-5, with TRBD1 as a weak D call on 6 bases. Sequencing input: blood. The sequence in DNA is TGCAGTGCTAGAGTTCCGGGGGGCGGTGGCAATCAGCCCCAGCATTTT. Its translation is CSARVPGGGGNQPQHF.